This T cell receptor (beta chain) comes out of a study of T cells in Graves' hyperthyroidism and ophthalmopathy. Reasons for excluding patients were uncontrolled infection, other autoimmune disease, pregnancy or lactation. Amplified TCR beta CDR3 regions derived from RNA transcripts. The TCR CDR3 was amplified in a first-round RT-PCR using the HTBI primer set. TCRdb fed the multiplex PCR reads into MiXCR, producing one record per CDR3 protein. This table has roughly 380,000 distinct CDR3 sequences, about 18% appearing once. In this sample, this clonotype turned up many times. The sequenced sample was blood. The sequence derives from a woman aged 18-29 years with Graves' hyperthyroidism.

In DNA, the CDR3 is TGTGCCAGCAGCTTAGATCATACGGGGGGGTTAACTGAAGCTTTCTTT. It encodes CASSLDHTGGLTEAFF. The chain combines TRBV11-2 with TRBJ1-1; D might be TRBD1 (5 bases). The V end was cut by 0 bases, the J end by 5 bases, with 16 bases between. The germline gives CDR1 SGHAT, CDR2 FQNNGV. The CDR3 runs to 16 residues.